The clone carrying this T cell receptor (beta chain) has more than one count but fewer than ten. Its antigen is undetermined. CDR1 is LGHDT, CDR2 YNNKEL, per germline (reference sequence). With 4 bases removed from V and 0 bases from J, the gap between germline ends came to 9 bases. The CDR3 runs 14 residues. The data stem from a study of CD8 T cells in ankylosing spondylitis. The authors made TCR beta libraries by quantitative 5'-RACE with molecular barcodes. In TCRdb, the 5' RACE reads were re-called with MiXCR into one record per CDR3 protein. The sample comprises 300,000 to 350,000 distinct CDR3 sequences, 14% to 15% of which are singletons, and around 0.99% rests with the top ten. General study findings and limits: Those disease-linked clones were CD8+; they were also relatively rare in peripheral blood. Matched ankylosing spondylitis synovial fluid reportedly showed significant enrichment of disease-linked clones. What appeared characteristic of ankylosing spondylitis blood was a TCR beta motif of 7 or 8 highly homologous variants.

V gene TRBV3-1 combines with J gene TRBJ1-1; the D is unclear. This receptor was identified in a male donor with ankylosing spondylitis or in good health (not recorded which). The sequenced sample consisted of blood, either unsorted or a sorted T cell fraction (not recorded which). CDR3 amino acids: CASSRGSMNTEAFF. For the CDR3, the DNA is TGTGCCAGCAGCCGTGGCAGCATGAACACTGAAGCTTTCTTT.